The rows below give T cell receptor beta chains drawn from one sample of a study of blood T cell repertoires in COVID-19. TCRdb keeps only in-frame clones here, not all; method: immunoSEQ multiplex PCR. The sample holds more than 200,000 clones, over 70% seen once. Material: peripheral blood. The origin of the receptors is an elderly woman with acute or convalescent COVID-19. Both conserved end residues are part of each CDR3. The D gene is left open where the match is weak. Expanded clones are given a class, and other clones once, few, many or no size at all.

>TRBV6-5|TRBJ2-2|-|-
TGTGCCAGCAGTCCGGAGGTAGACGGGGAGCTGTTTTTT
CASSPEVDGELFF
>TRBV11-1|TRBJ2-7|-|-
TGTGCCAGCAGCCAGTTCCCCTACGAGCAGTACTTC
CASSQFPYEQYF
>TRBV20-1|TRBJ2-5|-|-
TGCAGTGCTAGACCCAAAGAGACCCAGTACTTC
CSARPKETQYF
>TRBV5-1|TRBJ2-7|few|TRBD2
TGCGCCAGCAGCTTGATAGCGGGAGAAGTCCACGAGCAGTACTTC
CASSLIAGEVHEQYF
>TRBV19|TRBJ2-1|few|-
TGTGCAGCTACGGGAGCCACCTACAATGAGCAGTTCTTC
CAATGATYNEQFF
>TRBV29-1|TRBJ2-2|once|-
TGCAGCGTGGGCCCGGACAGTTTTACCGGGGAGCTGTTTTTT
CSVGPDSFTGELFF
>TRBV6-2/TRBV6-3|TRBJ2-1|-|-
TGTGCCAGCAGTTACTCGTGGCGGGGCTACAATGAGCAGTTCTTC
CASSYSWRGYNEQFF
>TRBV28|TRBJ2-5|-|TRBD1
TGTGCCAGCAGCTCTCCTTCCGGGACAGTCCAAGAGACCCAGTACTTC
CASSSPSGTVQETQYF
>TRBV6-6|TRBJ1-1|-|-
TGTGCCAGCAGTACTGGACAGATGCAGTTGAACACTGAAGCTTTCTTT
CASSTGQMQLNTEAFF
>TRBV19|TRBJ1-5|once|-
TGTGCCAGTAGTATAGGGGGCCTACAGCATGATCAGCCCCAGCATTTT
CASSIGGLQHDQPQHF
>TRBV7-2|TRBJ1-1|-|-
TGTGCCAGCAGCTTAGAGGGAGAGTGGAACACTGAAGCTTTCTTT
CASSLEGEWNTEAFF
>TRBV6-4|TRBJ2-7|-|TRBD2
TGTGCCAGCGGTGTCCCTAGCGGGAGGGCCGGAGTTGGCGAGCAGTACTTC
CASGVPSGRAGVGEQYF
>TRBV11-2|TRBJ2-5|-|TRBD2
TGTGCCAGCAGCTTAGTTGGCGGGGGGCTAAAAGAGACCCAGTACTTC
CASSLVGGGLKETQYF
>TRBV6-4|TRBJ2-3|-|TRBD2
TGTGCCAGCAGTGAGGGTGCGGGAGGGCTTACAGATACGCAGTATTTT
CASSEGAGGLTDTQYF
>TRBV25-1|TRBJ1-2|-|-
TGTGCCAGCAGTGAATGGGCAGAAGGCTACACCTTC
CASSEWAEGYTF
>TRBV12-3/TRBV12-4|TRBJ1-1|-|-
TGTGCCAGCAGTTCCAGGGTGAACACTGAAGCTTTCTTT
CASSSRVNTEAFF
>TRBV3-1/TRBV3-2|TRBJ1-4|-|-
TGTGCCAGCAGCCAAGGACGGGAAAGTAATGAAAAACTGTTTTTT
CASSQGRESNEKLFF